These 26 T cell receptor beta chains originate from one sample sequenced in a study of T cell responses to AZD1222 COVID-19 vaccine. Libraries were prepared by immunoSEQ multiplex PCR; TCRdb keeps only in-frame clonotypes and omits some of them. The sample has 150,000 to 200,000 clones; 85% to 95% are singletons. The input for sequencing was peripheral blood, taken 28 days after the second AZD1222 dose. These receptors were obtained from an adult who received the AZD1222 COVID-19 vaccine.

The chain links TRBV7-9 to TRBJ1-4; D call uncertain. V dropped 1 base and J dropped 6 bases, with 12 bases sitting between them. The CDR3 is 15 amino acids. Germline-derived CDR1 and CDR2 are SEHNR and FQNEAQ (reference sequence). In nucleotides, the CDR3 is TGTGCCAGCAGCTTAGAGGTTGCGTCCTATGAAAAACTGTTTTTT. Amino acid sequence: CASSLEVASYEKLFF. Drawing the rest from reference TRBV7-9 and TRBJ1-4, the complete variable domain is DTGVSQNPRHKITKRGQNVTFRCDPISEHNRLYWYRQTLGQGPEFLTYFQNEAQLEKSRLLSDRFSAERPKGSFSTLEIQRTEQGDSAMYLCASSLEVASYEKLFFGSGTQLSVL.

CDR3 sequence (DNA): TGTGCCAGCAGTTACGGATCGGGGTCATATAATTCACCCCTCCACTTT. Amino acid sequence: CASSYGSGSYNSPLHF. The chain has TRBV6-5 and TRBJ1-6; the D is unclear. CDR1 and CDR2 from the germline V gene are MNHEY and SVGAGI. Trimming took 2 bases from V and 4 from J, leaving 12 bases between them. This CDR3 comprises 16 residues.

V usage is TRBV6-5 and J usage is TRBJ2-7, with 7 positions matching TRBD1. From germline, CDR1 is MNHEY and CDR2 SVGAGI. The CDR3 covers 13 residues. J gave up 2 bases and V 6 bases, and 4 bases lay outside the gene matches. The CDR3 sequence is CASSMGTAYEQYF. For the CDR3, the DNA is TGTGCCAGCAGCATGGGGACAGCCTACGAGCAGTACTTC.

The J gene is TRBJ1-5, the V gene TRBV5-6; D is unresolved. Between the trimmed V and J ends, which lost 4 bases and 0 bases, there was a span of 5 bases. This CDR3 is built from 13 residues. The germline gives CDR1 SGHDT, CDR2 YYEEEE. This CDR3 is CASSLTSNQPQHF. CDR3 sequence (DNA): TGTGCCAGCAGCCTAACTAGCAATCAGCCCCAGCATTTT. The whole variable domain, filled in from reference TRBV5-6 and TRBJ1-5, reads DAGVTQSPTHLIKTRGQQVTLRCSPKSGHDTVSWYQQALGQGPQFIFQYYEEEERQRGNFPDRFSGHQFPNYSSELNVNALLLGDSALYLCASSLTSNQPQHFGDGTRLSIL.

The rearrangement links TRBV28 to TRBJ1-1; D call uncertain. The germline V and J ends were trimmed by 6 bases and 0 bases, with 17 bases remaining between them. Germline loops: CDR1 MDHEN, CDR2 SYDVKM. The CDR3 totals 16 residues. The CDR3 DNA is TGTGCCAGCAGGTCACCGCCAGGCTATATGAACACTGAAGCTTTCTTT. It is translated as CASRSPPGYMNTEAFF.

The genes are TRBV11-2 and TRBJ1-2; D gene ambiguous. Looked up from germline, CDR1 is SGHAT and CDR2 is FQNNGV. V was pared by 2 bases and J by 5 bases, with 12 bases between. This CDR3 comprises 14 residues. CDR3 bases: TGTGCCAGCAGCTTATTTAATTCGCAGTATGGCTACACCTTC. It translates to CASSLFNSQYGYTF. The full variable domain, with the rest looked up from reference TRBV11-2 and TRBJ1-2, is EAGVAQSPRYKIIEKRQSVAFWCNPISGHATLYWYQQILGQGPKLLIQFQNNGVVDDSQLPKDRFSAERLKGVDSTLKIQPAKLEDSAVYLCASSLFNSQYGYTFGSGTRLTVV.

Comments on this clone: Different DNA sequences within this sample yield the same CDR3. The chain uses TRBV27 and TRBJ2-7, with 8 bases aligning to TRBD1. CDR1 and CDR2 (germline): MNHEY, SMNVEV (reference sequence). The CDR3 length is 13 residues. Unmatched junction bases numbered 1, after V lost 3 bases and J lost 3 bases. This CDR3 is CASSFGQGYEQYF. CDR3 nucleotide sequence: TGTGCCAGCAGTTTTGGACAGGGCTACGAGCAGTACTTC.

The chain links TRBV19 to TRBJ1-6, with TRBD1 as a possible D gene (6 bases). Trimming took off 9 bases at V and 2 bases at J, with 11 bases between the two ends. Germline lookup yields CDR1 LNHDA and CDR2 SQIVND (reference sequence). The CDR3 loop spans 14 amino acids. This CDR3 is CASMDRTYNSPLHF. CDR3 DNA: TGTGCCAGCATGGACAGAACCTATAATTCACCCCTCCACTTT.

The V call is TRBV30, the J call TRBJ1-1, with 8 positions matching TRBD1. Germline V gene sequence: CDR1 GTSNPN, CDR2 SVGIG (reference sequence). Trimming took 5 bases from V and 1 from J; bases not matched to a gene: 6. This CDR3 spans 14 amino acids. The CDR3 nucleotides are TGTGCCTGGTACTGGGGGACAGGGAACACTGAAGCTTTCTTT. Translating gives CAWYWGTGNTEAFF.

The CDR3 sequence is CAWMHTGFRGYTF. The CDR3 nucleotides read TGTGCCTGGATGCACACAGGGTTTAGAGGCTACACCTTC. This chain joins TRBV30 and TRBJ1-2; the D gene is possibly TRBD1 (6 bases). V was cut by 4 bases and J by 8 bases, with 17 bases left in between. CDR1 and CDR2 from the germline V gene are GTSNPN and SVGIG (reference sequence). The CDR3 is made up of 13 amino acids.

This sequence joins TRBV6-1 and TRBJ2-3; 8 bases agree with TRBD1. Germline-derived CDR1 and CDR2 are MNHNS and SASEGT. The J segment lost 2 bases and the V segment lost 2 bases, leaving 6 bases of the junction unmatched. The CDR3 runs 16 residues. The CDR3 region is CASSELRTGYTDTQYF. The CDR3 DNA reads TGTGCCAGCAGTGAACTAAGGACAGGGTACACAGATACGCAGTATTTT.

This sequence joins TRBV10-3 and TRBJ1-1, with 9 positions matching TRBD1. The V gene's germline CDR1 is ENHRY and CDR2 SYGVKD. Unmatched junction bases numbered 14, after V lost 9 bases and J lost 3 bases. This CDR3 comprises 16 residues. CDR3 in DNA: TGTGCCATTAGAGAGGGACAGGGACGTACAGACACTGAAGCTTTCTTT. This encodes CAIREGQGRTDTEAFF.

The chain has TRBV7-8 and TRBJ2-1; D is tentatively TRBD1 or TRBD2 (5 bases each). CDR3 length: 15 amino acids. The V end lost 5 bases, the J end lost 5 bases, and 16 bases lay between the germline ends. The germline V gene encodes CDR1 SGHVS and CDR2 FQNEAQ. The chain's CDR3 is CASSTYRTLDNEQFF. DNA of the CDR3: TGTGCCAGCAGCACATACAGGACTTTAGACAATGAGCAGTTCTTC.

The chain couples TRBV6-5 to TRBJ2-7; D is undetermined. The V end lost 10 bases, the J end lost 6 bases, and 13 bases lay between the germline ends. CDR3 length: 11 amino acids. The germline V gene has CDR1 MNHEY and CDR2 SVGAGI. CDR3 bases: TGTGCCACCCTTCGAGCAGGCGAGCAGTACTTC. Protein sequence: CATLRAGEQYF.

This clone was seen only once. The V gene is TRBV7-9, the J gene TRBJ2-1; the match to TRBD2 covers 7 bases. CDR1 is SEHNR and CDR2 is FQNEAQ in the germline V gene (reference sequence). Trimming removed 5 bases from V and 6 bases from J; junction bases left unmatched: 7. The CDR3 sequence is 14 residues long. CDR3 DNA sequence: TGTGCCAGCAGCGGTGCGGGAGCCGCCAATGAGCAGTTCTTC. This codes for CASSGAGAANEQFF.

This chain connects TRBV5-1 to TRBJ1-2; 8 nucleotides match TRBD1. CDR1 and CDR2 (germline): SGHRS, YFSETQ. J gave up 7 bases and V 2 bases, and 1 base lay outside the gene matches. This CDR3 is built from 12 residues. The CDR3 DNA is TGCGCCAGCAGCTTTCAGGGGGCTGGCTACACCTTC. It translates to CASSFQGAGYTF.

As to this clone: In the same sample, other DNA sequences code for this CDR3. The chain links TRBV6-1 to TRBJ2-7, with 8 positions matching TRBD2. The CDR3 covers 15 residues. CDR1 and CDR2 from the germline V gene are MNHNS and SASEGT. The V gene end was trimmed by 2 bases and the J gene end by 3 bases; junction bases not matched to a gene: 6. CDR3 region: CASSERGGSSYEQYF. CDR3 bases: TGTGCCAGCAGTGAACGGGGGGGCTCAAGCTACGAGCAGTACTTC.

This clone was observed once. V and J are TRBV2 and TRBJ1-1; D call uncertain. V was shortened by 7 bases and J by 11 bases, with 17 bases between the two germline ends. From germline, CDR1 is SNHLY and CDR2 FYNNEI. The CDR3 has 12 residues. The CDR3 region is CASTAVGPDAFF. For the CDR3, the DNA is TGTGCCAGCACTGCGGTAGGGCCCGACGCTTTCTTT.

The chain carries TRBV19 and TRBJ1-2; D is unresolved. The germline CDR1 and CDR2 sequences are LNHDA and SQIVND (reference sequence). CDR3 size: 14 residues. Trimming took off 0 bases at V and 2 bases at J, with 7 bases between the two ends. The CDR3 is CASSIDPANYGYTF. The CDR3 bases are TGTGCCAGTAGTATAGATCCAGCCAACTATGGCTACACCTTC. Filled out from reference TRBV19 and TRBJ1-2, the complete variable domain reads DGGITQSPKYLFRKEGQNVTLSCEQNLNHDAMYWYRQDPGQGLRLIYYSQIVNDFQKGDIAEGYSVSREKKESFPLTVTSAQKNPTAFYLCASSIDPANYGYTFGSGTRLTVV.

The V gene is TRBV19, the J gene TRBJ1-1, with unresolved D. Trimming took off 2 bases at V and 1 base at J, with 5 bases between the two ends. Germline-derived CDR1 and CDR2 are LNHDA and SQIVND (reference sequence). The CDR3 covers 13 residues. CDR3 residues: CASSILGNTEAFF. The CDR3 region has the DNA TGTGCCAGTAGTATACTCGGGAACACTGAAGCTTTCTTT.

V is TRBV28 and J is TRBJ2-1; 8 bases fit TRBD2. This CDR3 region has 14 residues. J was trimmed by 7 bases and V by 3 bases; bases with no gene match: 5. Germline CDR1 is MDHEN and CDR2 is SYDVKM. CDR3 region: CASSFRLAPNEQFF. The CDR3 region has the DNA TGTGCCAGCAGTTTTCGACTAGCGCCGAATGAGCAGTTCTTC.

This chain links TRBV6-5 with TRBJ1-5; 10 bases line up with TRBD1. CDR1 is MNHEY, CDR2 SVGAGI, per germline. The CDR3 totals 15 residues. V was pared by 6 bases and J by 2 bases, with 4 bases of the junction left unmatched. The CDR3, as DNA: TGTGCCAGCAGGCCGGACAGGGGGGGCAATCAGCCCCAGCATTTT. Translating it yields CASRPDRGGNQPQHF.

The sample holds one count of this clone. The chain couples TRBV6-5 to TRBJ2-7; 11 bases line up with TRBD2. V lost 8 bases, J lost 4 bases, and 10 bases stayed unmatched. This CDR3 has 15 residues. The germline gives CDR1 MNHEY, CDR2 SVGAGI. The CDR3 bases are TGTGCCAGCGCACTAGCGGGAGTCTCCGTATACGAGCAGTACTTC. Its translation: CASALAGVSVYEQYF.

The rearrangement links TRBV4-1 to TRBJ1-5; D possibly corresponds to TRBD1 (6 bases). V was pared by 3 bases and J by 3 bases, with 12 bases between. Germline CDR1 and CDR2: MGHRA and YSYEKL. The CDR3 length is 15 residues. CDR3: CASSQDSFLNQPQHF. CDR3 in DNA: TGCGCCAGCAGCCAGGACAGCTTCCTCAATCAGCCCCAGCATTTT.

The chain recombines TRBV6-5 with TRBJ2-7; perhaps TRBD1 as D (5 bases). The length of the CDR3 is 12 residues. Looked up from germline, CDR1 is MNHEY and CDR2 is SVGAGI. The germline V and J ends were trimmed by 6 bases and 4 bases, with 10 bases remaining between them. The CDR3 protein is CASSSRDYEQYF. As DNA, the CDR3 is TGTGCCAGCAGCTCCAGGGATTACGAGCAGTACTTC.

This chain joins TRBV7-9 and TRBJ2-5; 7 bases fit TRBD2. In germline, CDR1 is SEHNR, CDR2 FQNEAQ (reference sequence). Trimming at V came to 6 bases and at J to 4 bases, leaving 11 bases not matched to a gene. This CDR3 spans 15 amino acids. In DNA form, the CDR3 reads TGTGCCAGCAGGCGTCTGCGGGAGAAGGGAGAGACCCAGTACTTC. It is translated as CASRRLREKGETQYF.